This T cell receptor beta chain was identified in a study of cytomegalovirus exposure and HLA in healthy donors. The study, taken as a whole, reports: Later analysis identified a missense DCLRE1C variant that was linked to TCR beta V- and J-gene trimming. Exclusion as indistinguishable affected some V segments, including TRBV6-2 and TRBV6-3. The authors considered a cluster of highly shared sequence variants likely to be a sequencing artifact.

Regarding this clone: Its antigen is undetermined.

Every donor was a healthy person donating bone marrow. Germline CDR1 reads MGHDK; CDR2 reads SYGVNS. Losses at the gene ends were 4 bases for V and 1 base for J; bases not matched to a gene: 6. The CDR3 has 16 amino acids. A multiplex PCR was run with 60 Vbeta primers and 13 Jbeta primers. Libraries were prepared by immunoSEQ multiplex PCR; TCRdb keeps only in-frame clonotypes and omits some of them. The sample lists some 120,000 clones; about 75% were seen once. Sequencing was done on a sample of PBMCs. The receptor was derived from a woman between 40 and 55 years old in good health and CMV-seropositive. V usage is TRBV25-1 and J usage is TRBJ1-5, with TRBD1 identical over 8 bases. The CDR3 sequence is CASSGGQGASNQPQHF. CDR3 bases: TGTGCCAGCAGTGGGGGGCAGGGGGCGAGCAATCAGCCCCAGCATTTT. Full variable domain (missing parts from reference TRBV25-1 and TRBJ1-5): EADIYQTPRYLVIGTGKKITLECSQTMGHDKMYWYQQDPGMELHLIHYSYGVNSTEKGDLSSESTVSRIRTEHFPLTLESARPSHTSQYLCASSGGQGASNQPQHFGDGTRLSIL.